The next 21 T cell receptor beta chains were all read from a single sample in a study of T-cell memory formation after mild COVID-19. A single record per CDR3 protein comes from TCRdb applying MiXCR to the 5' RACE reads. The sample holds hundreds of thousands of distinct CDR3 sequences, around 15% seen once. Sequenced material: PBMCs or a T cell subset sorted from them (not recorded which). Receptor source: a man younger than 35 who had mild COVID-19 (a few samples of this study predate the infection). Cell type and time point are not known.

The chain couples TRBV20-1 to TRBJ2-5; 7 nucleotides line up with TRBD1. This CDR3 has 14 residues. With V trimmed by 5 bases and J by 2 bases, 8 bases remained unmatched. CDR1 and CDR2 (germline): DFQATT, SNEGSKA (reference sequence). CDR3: CSAPKGTEQETQYF. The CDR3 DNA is TGCAGTGCTCCTAAGGGGACAGAGCAAGAGACCCAGTACTTC.

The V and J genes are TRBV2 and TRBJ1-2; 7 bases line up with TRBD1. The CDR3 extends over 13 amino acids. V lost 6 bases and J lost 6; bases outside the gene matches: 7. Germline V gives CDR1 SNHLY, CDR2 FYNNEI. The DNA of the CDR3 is TGTGCCAGCAGGGGGGGACAGTCCCATGGCTACACCTTC. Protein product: CASRGGQSHGYTF.

The CDR3 sequence is CASSTGGVPYNEQFF. The CDR3 DNA reads as TGTGCCAGCAGCACCGGGGGGGTGCCGTACAATGAGCAGTTCTTC. The chain combines TRBV9 with TRBJ2-1; 8 bases line up with TRBD2. This CDR3 spans 15 amino acids. J lost 4 bases, V lost 4 bases, and 7 bases had no gene match. Looked up from germline, CDR1 is SGDLS and CDR2 is YYNGEE. The full variable domain, its missing parts supplied by reference TRBV9 and TRBJ2-1, is DSGVTQTPKHLITATGQRVTLRCSPRSGDLSVYWYQQSLDQGLQFLIQYYNGEERAKGNILERFSAQQFPDLHSELNLSSLELGDSALYFCASSTGGVPYNEQFFGPGTRLTVL.

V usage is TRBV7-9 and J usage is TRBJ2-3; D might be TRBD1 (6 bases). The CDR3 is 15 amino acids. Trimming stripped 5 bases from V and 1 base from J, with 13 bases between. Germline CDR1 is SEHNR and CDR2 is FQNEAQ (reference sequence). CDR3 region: CASSIGQHRTDTQYF. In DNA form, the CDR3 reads TGTGCCAGCAGCATCGGACAGCACCGCACAGATACGCAGTATTTT.

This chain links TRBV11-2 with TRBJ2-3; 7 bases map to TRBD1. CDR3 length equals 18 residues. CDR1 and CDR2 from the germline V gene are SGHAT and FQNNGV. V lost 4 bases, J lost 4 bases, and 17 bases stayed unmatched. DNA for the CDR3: TGTGCCAGCAGCTCGGATTACAGGGGCCGTCAGGAGGCAGATACGCAGTATTTT. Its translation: CASSSDYRGRQEADTQYF.

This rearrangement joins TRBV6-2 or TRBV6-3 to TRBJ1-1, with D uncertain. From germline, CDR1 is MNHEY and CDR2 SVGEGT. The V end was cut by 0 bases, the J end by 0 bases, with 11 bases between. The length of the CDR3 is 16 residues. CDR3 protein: CASSYSYYRLNTEAFF. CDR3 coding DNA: TGTGCCAGCAGTTACTCGTATTACAGACTGAACACTGAAGCTTTCTTT.

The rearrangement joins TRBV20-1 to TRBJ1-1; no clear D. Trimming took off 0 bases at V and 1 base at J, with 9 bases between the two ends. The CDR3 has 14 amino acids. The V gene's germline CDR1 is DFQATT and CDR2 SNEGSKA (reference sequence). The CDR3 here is CSARDRESNTEAFF. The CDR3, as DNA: TGCAGTGCTAGAGATCGGGAGTCGAACACTGAAGCTTTCTTT.

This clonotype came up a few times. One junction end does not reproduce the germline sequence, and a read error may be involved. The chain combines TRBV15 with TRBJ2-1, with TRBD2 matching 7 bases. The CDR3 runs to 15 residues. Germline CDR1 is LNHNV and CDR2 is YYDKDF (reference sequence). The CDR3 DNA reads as TGTACCACCGGTTCGACTAGCCACTCTTACAATGAGCAGTTCTTC. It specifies CTTGSTSHSYNEQFF.

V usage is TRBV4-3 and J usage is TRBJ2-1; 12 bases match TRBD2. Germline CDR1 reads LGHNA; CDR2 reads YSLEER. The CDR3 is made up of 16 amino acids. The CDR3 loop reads CADTTETSGGYNEQFF. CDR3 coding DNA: TGCGCTGATACCACTGAAACTAGCGGGGGGTACAATGAGCAGTTCTTC.

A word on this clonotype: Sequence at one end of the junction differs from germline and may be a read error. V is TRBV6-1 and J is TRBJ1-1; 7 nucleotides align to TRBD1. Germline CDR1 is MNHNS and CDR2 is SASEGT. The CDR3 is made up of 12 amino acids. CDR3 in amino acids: CASSRGNAEAFF. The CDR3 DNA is TGTGCCAGCAGCAGGGGGAACGCTGAAGCTTTCTTT.

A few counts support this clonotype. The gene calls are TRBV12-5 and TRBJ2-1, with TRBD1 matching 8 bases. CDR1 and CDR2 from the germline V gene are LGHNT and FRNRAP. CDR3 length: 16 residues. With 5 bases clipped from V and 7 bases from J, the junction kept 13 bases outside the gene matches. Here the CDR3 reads CASGNPGTGTRNEQFF. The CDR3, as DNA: TGTGCTAGTGGTAACCCCGGGACAGGAACACGGAATGAGCAGTTCTTC.

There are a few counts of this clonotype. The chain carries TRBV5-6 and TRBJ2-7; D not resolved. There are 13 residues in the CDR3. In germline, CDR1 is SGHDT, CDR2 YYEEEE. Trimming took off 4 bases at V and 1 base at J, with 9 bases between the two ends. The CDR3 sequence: CASSPTGSYEQYV. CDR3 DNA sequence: TGTGCCAGCAGCCCAACGGGTTCCTACGAGCAGTACGTC.

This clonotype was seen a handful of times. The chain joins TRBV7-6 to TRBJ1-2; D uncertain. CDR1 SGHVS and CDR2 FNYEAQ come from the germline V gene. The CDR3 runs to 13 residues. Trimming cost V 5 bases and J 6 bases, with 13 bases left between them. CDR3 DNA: TGTGCCAGCAGCCTGGGAGGTTCAAATGGCTACACCTTC. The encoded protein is CASSLGGSNGYTF.

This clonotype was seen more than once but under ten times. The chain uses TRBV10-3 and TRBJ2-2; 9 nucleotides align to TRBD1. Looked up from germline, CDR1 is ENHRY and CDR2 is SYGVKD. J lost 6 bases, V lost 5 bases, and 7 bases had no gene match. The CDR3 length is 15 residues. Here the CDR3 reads CAISYPGQGAGELFF. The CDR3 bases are TGTGCCATCAGTTATCCGGGACAGGGAGCCGGGGAGCTGTTTTTT.

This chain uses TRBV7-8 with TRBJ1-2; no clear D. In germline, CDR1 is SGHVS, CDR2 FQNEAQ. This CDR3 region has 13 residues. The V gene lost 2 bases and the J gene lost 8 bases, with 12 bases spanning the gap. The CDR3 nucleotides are TGTGCCAGCAGCTTATTTAACGTTGGGGGCTACACCTTC. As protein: CASSLFNVGGYTF. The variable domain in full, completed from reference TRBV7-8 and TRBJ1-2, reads GAGVSQSPRYKVAKRGQDVALRCDPISGHVSLFWYQQALGQGPEFLTYFQNEAQLDKSGLPSDRFFAERPEGSVSTLKIQRTQQEDSAVYLCASSLFNVGGYTFGSGTRLTVV.

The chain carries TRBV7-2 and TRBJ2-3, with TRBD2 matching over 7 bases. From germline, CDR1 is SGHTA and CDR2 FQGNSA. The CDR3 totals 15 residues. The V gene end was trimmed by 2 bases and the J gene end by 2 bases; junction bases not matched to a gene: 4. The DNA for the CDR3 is TGTGCCAGCAGCTTACGTCTAGCGGCCACAGATACGCAGTATTTT. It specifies CASSLRLAATDTQYF.

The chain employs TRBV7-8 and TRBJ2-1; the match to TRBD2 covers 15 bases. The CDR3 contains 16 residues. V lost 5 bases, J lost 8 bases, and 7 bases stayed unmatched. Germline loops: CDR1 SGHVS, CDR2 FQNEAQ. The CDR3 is CASSHRTSGGVDEQFF. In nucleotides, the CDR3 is TGTGCCAGCAGCCATAGGACTAGCGGGGGGGTGGATGAGCAGTTCTTC.

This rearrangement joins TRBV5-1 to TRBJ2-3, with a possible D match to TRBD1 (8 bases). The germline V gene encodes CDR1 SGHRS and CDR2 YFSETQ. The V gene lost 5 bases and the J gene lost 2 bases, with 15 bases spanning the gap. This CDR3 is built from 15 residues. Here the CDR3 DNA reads TGCGCCAGCAGTTGGACAGGGAGGGACACAGATACGCAGTATTTT. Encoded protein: CASSWTGRDTDTQYF.

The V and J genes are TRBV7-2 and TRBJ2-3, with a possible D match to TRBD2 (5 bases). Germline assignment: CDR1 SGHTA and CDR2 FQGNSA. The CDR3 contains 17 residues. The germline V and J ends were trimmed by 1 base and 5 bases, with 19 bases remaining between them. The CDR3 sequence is CASSLGLAATLGDTQYF. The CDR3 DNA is TGTGCCAGCAGCTTAGGGCTAGCAGCAACCTTGGGAGATACGCAGTATTTT. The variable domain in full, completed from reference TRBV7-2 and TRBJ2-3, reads GAGVSQSPSNKVTEKGKDVELRCDPISGHTALYWYRQSLGQGLEFLIYFQGNSAPDKSGLPSDRFSAERTGGSVSTLTIQRTQQEDSAVYLCASSLGLAATLGDTQYFGPGTRLTVL.

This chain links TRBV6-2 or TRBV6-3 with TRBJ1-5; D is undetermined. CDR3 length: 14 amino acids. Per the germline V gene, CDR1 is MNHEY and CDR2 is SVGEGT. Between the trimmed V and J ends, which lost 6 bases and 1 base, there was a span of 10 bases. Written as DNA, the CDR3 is TGTGCCAGCAGCCAGAGGTGGAGCAATCAGCCCCAGCATTTT. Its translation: CASSQRWSNQPQHF.

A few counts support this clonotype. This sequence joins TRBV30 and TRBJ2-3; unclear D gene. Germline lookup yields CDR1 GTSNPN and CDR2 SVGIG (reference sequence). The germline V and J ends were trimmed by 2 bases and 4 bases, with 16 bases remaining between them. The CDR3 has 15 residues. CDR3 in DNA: TGTGCCTGGAGTCCCGGGCCTTATAGCCCAGATACGCAGTATTTT. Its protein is CAWSPGPYSPDTQYF. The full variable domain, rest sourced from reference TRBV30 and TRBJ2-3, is SQTIHQWPATLVQPVGSPLSLECTVEGTSNPNLYWYRQAAGRGLQLLFYSVGIGQISSEVPQNLSASRPQDRQFILSSKKLLLSDSGFYLCAWSPGPYSPDTQYFGPGTRLTVL.